Shown below are 4 T cell receptor beta chains from a single sample sequenced in a study of T cell clonality in common variable immunodeficiency (dated by TCRdb to between 2014 and 2016). Library preparation used the immunoSEQ multiplex PCR assay. The table was pulled from immuneACCESS by TCRdb, which kept in-frame rearrangements only. Such tables lose some clones; where checked, under half of the loss comes from unresolved V genes, and the rest has no known cause. This sample has over 55,000 clones in the table, none counted a single time. Clones ranked in the top ten supply 1.5% to 2% of the sample. The sample consisted of peripheral blood mononuclear cells. The receptors originated from a person aged 18 to 70 in good health.

This clone was observed many times. The read terminates 3 residues ahead of where the CDR3 ends, so the germline J gene completes it. The chain recombines TRBV30 with TRBJ2-2; D gene uncertain. This CDR3 is built from 12 residues. The germline V gene has CDR1 GTSNPN and CDR2 SVGIG (reference sequence). The V and J ends lost 0 bases and 6 bases respectively, with 5 bases between them. The CDR3 DNA, read in part, is TGTGCCTGGAGTGTAAGCCCCGGGGAG. Its protein product is CAWSVSPGE. In full, the CDR3 reads CAWSVSPGELFF.

This clone was recorded many times. The read finishes 3 residues shy of the CDR3 end, and the germline J gene is used to complete it. This sequence joins TRBV20-1 and TRBJ2-3; 7 nucleotides agree with TRBD2. The trim removed 8 bases at V and 5 bases at J, leaving 4 bases unmatched. There are 11 residues in the CDR3. CDR1 and CDR2 (germline): DFQATT, SNEGSKA (reference sequence). CDR3 DNA (partial): TGCAGTACCCGGGGGGTAGATACG. It encodes CSTRGVDT. The entire CDR3 protein reads CSTRGVDTQYF.

This clone was observed at least ten times. The observed sequence ends 3 residues before the CDR3 terminus, with the missing tail filled in from the germline J gene. The rearrangement uses TRBV12-3 or TRBV12-4 and TRBJ2-5, with D unresolved. The CDR3 spans 13 residues. Deletions cut 6 bases from V and 1 base from J, with 9 bases between. CDR3 protein: CASSLNTQETQYF. CDR3 DNA (partial): TGTGCCAGCAGCCTAAATACCCAAGAGACC.

Many counts were recorded for this clone. The read is 3 residues too short to cover the CDR3 end, so that end is filled in from the germline J gene. V gene TRBV13 combines with J gene TRBJ2-1; 8 bases are a match to TRBD1. The CDR3 is made up of 15 amino acids. Per the germline V gene, CDR1 is PRHDT and CDR2 is FYEKMQ (reference sequence). V lost 3 bases, J lost 2 bases, and 3 bases stayed unmatched. The CDR3 DNA, read in part, is TGTGCCAGCAGCTTCAGGGGGCGAACCTACAATGAG. The encoded protein is CASSFRGRTYNE. The entire CDR3 reads CASSFRGRTYNEQFF.